Below, one T cell receptor beta chain is given with its context. Its antigen is still unknown. Profiling relied on immunoSEQ multiplex PCR, and the TCRdb table lists in-frame clones only, not all of them. The sample holds 80,000 to 90,000 clones, around 90% seen once. V was cut by 7 bases and J by 5 bases, with 15 bases left in between. CDR1 is MNHNY, CDR2 SVGAGI, per germline (reference sequence). This CDR3 is 14 amino acids long. This sample was taken from a study of T cell responses to AZD1222 COVID-19 vaccine. General observations from the study: Once two AZD1222 doses were given, Spike-specific TCR breadth and depth went up.

Specimen: peripheral blood, collected 28 days after the second AZD1222 dose. This chain links TRBV6-6 with TRBJ1-3, with D perhaps matching TRBD1 (6 bases). The TCR comes from an adult who received the AZD1222 COVID-19 vaccine. The CDR3 bases are TGTGCCAGCACCCTCCAGGGGATGCGAAACACCATATATTTT. This gives the protein CASTLQGMRNTIYF.